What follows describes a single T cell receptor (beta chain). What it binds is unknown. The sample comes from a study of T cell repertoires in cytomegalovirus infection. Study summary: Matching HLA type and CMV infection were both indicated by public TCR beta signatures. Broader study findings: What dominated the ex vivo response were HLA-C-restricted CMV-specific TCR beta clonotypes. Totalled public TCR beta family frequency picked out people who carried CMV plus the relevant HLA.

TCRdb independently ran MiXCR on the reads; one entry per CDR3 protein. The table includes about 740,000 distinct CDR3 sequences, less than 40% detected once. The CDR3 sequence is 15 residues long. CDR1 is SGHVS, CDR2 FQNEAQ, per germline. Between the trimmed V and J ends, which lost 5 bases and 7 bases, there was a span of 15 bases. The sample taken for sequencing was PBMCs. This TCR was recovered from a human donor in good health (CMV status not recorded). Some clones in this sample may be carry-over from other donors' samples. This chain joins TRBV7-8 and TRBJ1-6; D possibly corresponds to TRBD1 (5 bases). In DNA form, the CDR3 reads TGTGCCAGCAGCCGCGCCGGGACGCAGAATTCACCCCTCCACTTT. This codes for CASSRAGTQNSPLHF.